These T cell receptor beta chains were read from a single sample in a study of T cell responses to AZD1222 COVID-19 vaccine. Assay used: immunoSEQ multiplex PCR; TCRdb lists only in-frame clones, some missing. The sample records about 190,000 clones, approximately 91% being singletons. The sequenced sample was peripheral blood, obtained on day 0 of AZD1222 vaccination. The receptors here all came from an adult in good health. Each CDR3 is given with its conserved first and last residue. D genes are given only for firm matches. Size values are once, few and many counts, or a class for expanded clones, and some rows have none.

>TRBJ2-3|few|TRBV19|NA
TGTGCCAGTAGTTTTAGCTCCGGGGCCTCTAGCACAGATACGCAGTATTTT
CASSFSSGASSTDTQYF
>TRBJ2-1|NA|TRBV11-1|TRBD1
TGTGCCAGCAGCTCCGGGACAGGGGAGGCCAATGAGCAGTTCTTC
CASSSGTGEANEQFF
>TRBJ1-4|NA|TRBV7-9|NA
TGTGCCAGCAGCTTACCAGGGGCCTTCGGTAGGGAACTGTTTTTT
CASSLPGAFGRELFF
>TRBJ2-5|NA|TRBV24-1|NA
TGTGCCACCAGTACGGCCCGGGGTGGCGAGACCCAGTACTTC
CATSTARGGETQYF
>TRBJ1-1|NA|TRBV9|NA
TGTGCCAGCAGCACAGACAGGAACACTGAAGCTTTCTTT
CASSTDRNTEAFF
>TRBJ1-5|NA|TRBV28|NA
TGTGCCAGCAGTGCACAGTCCCGGCCCCAGCATTTT
CASSAQSRPQHF
>TRBJ1-2|NA|TRBV15|NA
TGTGCCACCAGCATTGTTAGGGTAAAGGGCTACACCTTC
CATSIVRVKGYTF
>TRBJ2-1|NA|TRBV6-4|NA
TGTGCCAGCAGTGACTCGTATCTAGGGGGCAATGAGCAGTTCTTC
CASSDSYLGGNEQFF
>TRBJ1-1|NA|TRBV27|NA
TGTGCCAGCAGTAGTCGAACGGTGGGCACTGAAGCTTTCTTT
CASSSRTVGTEAFF
>TRBJ2-7|NA|TRBV6-1|TRBD1
TGTGCCAGCAGTGAAAACAGGGGGCCCTACGAGCAGTACTTC
CASSENRGPYEQYF
>TRBJ2-5|NA|TRBV29-1|TRBD2
TGCAGCGTTCGGAGCGGGAGGGCCGGGGAGACCCAGTACTTC
CSVRSGRAGETQYF
>TRBJ2-1|NA|TRBV5-1|NA
TGCGCCAGCAGCTCCCCGGTGTTCAATGAGCAGTTCTTC
CASSSPVFNEQFF
>TRBJ2-7|once|TRBV2|NA
TGTGCCAGCTGGGGTTATAGCTCCTACGAGCAGTACTTC
CASWGYSSYEQYF
>TRBJ2-7|NA|TRBV2|NA
TGTGCCAGCAGTGTTGCGGCTATTACTAGCAACGAGCAGTACTTC
CASSVAAITSNEQYF
>TRBJ1-3|NA|TRBV14|TRBD1
TGTGCCAGCAGCCACGTAGGGGGCAGCTCTGGAAACACCATATATTTT
CASSHVGGSSGNTIYF
>TRBJ1-6|NA|TRBV5-1|NA
TGCGCCAGCAGCTTGGGGGCTGGAGATTCACCCCTCCACTTT
CASSLGAGDSPLHF
>TRBJ2-7|NA|TRBV18|NA
TGTGCCAGCTCACCGCTGGAGCAGGGCAGGCAGTACTTC
CASSPLEQGRQYF
>TRBJ2-2|NA|TRBV14|NA
TGTGCCAGCAGCCAAGGGGAGAGATACGCCGGGGAGCTGTTTTTT
CASSQGERYAGELFF
>TRBJ2-1|once|TRBV6-1|NA
TGTGCCAGCAGTGAAATTCCGGGGAGCTCCTACAATGAGCAGTTCTTC
CASSEIPGSSYNEQFF
>TRBJ1-5|NA|TRBV6-5|NA
TGTGCCAGCAGTTACTCTGAACAGAGCAATCAGCCCCAGCATTTT
CASSYSEQSNQPQHF
>TRBJ2-2|NA|TRBV3-1/TRBV3-2|NA
TGTGCCAGCAGCCAAGACAGGGTTAGAACCGGGGAGCTGTTTTTT
CASSQDRVRTGELFF
>TRBJ2-3|NA|TRBV3-1/TRBV3-2|NA
TGTGCCAGCAGCCAAGTCGGCGGCGTGAGCACAGATACGCAGTATTTT
CASSQVGGVSTDTQYF
>TRBJ2-2|NA|TRBV7-2|NA
TGTGCCAGCAGCCCCACAGCTCACGGGGAGCTGTTTTTT
CASSPTAHGELFF
>TRBJ1-3|NA|TRBV20-1|NA
TGCAGTGCCAGTACGGCTGGAAACACCATATATTTT
CSASTAGNTIYF
>TRBJ2-1|NA|TRBV19|TRBD1
TGTGCCAGTAGTAAGGACAGGGCCTCCTACAATGAGCAGTTCTTC
CASSKDRASYNEQFF
>TRBJ1-2|once|TRBV28|NA
TGTGCCAGCTTGGCAGGGTACGGGGGGAACTATGGCTACACCTTC
CASLAGYGGNYGYTF
>TRBJ2-5|NA|TRBV5-1|TRBD1
TGCGCCAGCAGCTTGTTCAGGGGGCGAGCATTAGGGACCCAGTACTTC
CASSLFRGRALGTQYF
>TRBJ1-2|few|TRBV19|NA
TGTGCCAGTAGTTACCCGGGCCAGAACTATGGCTACACCTTC
CASSYPGQNYGYTF
>TRBJ1-1|once|TRBV18|NA
TGTGCCAGCTCACCAAGGGCGACAGGTAGCACCTTGAACACTGAAGCTTTCTTT
CASSPRATGSTLNTEAFF
>TRBJ2-1|once|TRBV6-5|NA
TGTGCCAGCAGTCAAAGTCGGAGCTCCTACAATGAGCAGTTCTTC
CASSQSRSSYNEQFF
>TRBJ2-7|once|TRBV11-2|TRBD1
TGTGCCAGCAGCTTAGAGCGTACAGGGGTCGAGCAGTACTTC
CASSLERTGVEQYF
>TRBJ1-5|NA|TRBV4-1|NA
TGCGCCAGCAGCCAAGTTCCCACCGGGTATCAGCCCCAGCATTTT
CASSQVPTGYQPQHF
>TRBJ1-1|few|TRBV14|NA
TGTGCCAGCAGCCAAGATCTGATCCGCCCGGGACACCTGAACACTGAAGCTTTCTTT
CASSQDLIRPGHLNTEAFF
>TRBJ2-7|NA|TRBV12-3/TRBV12-4|NA
TGTGCCAGCCGATGGGCATCTCAGGCCGAGCAGTACTTC
CASRWASQAEQYF
>TRBJ2-3|NA|TRBV14|TRBD2
TGTGCCAGCAGCCAAGGTTTCACTAGCGGAAGCACAGATACGCAGTATTTT
CASSQGFTSGSTDTQYF
>TRBJ1-1|once|TRBV19|TRBD1
TGTGCCAGTAGTTGGGACAGATGGGCGCCTGAAGCTTTCTTT
CASSWDRWAPEAFF
>TRBJ1-5|NA|TRBV7-9|NA
TGTGCCAGCAGCTATGGGGGCAATCAGCCCCAGCATTTT
CASSYGGNQPQHF
>TRBJ2-2|NA|TRBV2|TRBD2
TGTGCCAGCAGTGTGTTGGTAGTAGCGGGAAGGACCGGGGAGCTGTTTTTT
CASSVLVVAGRTGELFF
>TRBJ2-5|NA|TRBV29-1|NA
TGCAGCGACGTACTTCGGGGGGCTGAGACCCAGTACTTC
CSDVLRGAETQYF
>TRBJ2-2|NA|TRBV4-3|NA
TGCGCCAGCAGCCAAGATCGGGGTTTTTCCGGGGAGCTGTTTTTT
CASSQDRGFSGELFF
>TRBJ2-5|NA|TRBV7-9|NA
TGTGCCAGCAGCTCGACTACGGGGAGCCAAGAGACCCAGTACTTC
CASSSTTGSQETQYF
>TRBJ1-1|NA|TRBV7-3|TRBD1
TGTGCCAGCAGCCCCCAAGGGACAGAGGACACTGAAGCTTTCTTT
CASSPQGTEDTEAFF
>TRBJ1-1|NA|TRBV12-5|NA
TGTGCTAGTGCTCCCCCCGGCACGAACACTGAAGCTTTCTTT
CASAPPGTNTEAFF
>TRBJ1-1|NA|TRBV10-3|TRBD1
TGTGCCATCAACCCGGGACAGGGGTTGAACACTGAAGCTTTCTTT
CAINPGQGLNTEAFF